This TCR beta chain comes out of a study of beta chain features in type 1 diabetes. Notes on the study in general: Type 1 diabetes patients showed a moderate but significant shortening of TCRB CDR3s in all four CD4+ subsets.

Isolated RNA was reverse transcribed in full, so expressed TCRB transcripts were sequenced. The assay was immunoSEQ multiplex PCR, and TCRdb's table has in-frame clones only and misses some. This table has under 350,000 clones, about 24% appearing once. This clone was recorded a few times. No antigen is known for it. V lost 7 bases and J lost 3, with 9 bases in between. This CDR3 has 11 residues. CDR1 and CDR2 from the germline V gene are DFQATT and SNEGSKA (reference sequence). The TCR comes from a young woman with type 1 diabetes. The sample taken for sequencing was naive CD4+ T cells from blood. The V call is TRBV20-1, the J call TRBJ2-5; a possible D gene is TRBD2 (6 bases). The chain's CDR3 is CSVGGEETQYF. In DNA, the CDR3 is TGCAGTGTAGGAGGGGAAGAGACCCAGTACTTC.